Below, 29 T cell receptor beta chains from the same sample are listed, as sequenced in a study of sequential checkpoint blockade in melanoma. Assay: immunoSEQ multiplex PCR; the TCRdb copy retains only in-frame clones and omits some. The data show approximately 23,000 clones, with around 75% seen just once and 25% to 35% held by the top ten. Treatment here: randomized to nivolumab then ipilimumab (arm A) or the reverse (arm B). Sequenced material: CD8+ T cells sorted from blood (inferred from file names), taken from a patient given nivolumab and ipilimumab in sequence. The receptor source for this set is a human donor with melanoma.

By proportion, this clone is medium-sized (0.01 to 0.1%). V usage is TRBV4-3 and J usage is TRBJ1-1; no clear D. Germline CDR1 and CDR2: LGHNA and YSLEER. The CDR3 totals 14 residues. The V end lost 3 bases, the J end lost 1 base, and 9 bases lay between the germline ends. The CDR3, as DNA: TGCGCCAGCAGCCACGGATGGAGGAACACTGAAGCTTTCTTT. It translates to CASSHGWRNTEAFF.

The sample holds one count of this clone. The gene calls are TRBV28 and TRBJ2-7; 7 positions agree with TRBD1. Germline CDR1 and CDR2: MDHEN and SYDVKM. The trim removed 5 bases at V and 4 bases at J, leaving 8 bases unmatched. This CDR3 contains 14 residues. Here the CDR3 reads CASSGRDSDYEQYF. In nucleotides, the CDR3 is TGTGCCAGCAGTGGCCGGGACAGCGATTACGAGCAGTACTTC.

CDR3 residues: CASSLRGGLNTEAFF. The CDR3 DNA reads as TGCGCCAGCAGCCTCCGTGGCGGGTTGAACACTGAAGCTTTCTTT. The chain carries TRBV4-1 and TRBJ1-1; D unclear. The CDR3 totals 15 residues. The germline V gene encodes CDR1 MGHRA and CDR2 YSYEKL. V lost 4 bases, J lost 0 bases, and 12 bases lay in between.

This clone was observed a single time. V and J are TRBV5-6 and TRBJ2-7; 8 bases line up with TRBD2. J was trimmed by 2 bases and V by 0 bases; bases with no gene match: 4. CDR1 is SGHDT and CDR2 is YYEEEE in the germline V gene. This CDR3 is 15 amino acids long. In DNA form, the CDR3 reads TGTGCCAGCAGCTTGGGGTCTAGCGGGCCCTACGAGCAGTACTTC. This encodes CASSLGSSGPYEQYF.

The rearrangement joins TRBV27 to TRBJ2-3; 7 nucleotides agree with TRBD2. This CDR3 region has 16 residues. V dropped 6 bases and J dropped 0; count of bases not matched to a gene: 9. In germline, CDR1 is MNHEY, CDR2 SMNVEV (reference sequence). The DNA of the CDR3 is TGTGCCAGCAGCCCCACCGGGGGGTCCAGCACAGATACGCAGTATTTT. Protein sequence: CASSPTGGSSTDTQYF.

V gene TRBV28 combines with J gene TRBJ1-6, with D uncertain. With 6 bases removed from V and 6 bases from J, the gap between germline ends came to 12 bases. The CDR3 is made up of 14 amino acids. Germline assignment: CDR1 MDHEN and CDR2 SYDVKM. CDR3 region: CASSRGRPNSPLHF. DNA for the CDR3: TGTGCCAGCAGCCGCGGGAGGCCTAATTCACCCCTCCACTTT.

This sequence joins TRBV5-1 and TRBJ1-1, with 8 bases that match TRBD1. The CDR3 is 17 residues long. Unmatched junction bases numbered 8, after V lost 1 base and J lost 0 bases. Germline V CDR1 and CDR2: SGHRS, YFSETQ. CDR3 coding DNA: TGCGCCAGCAGCTTGATGTACAGGGGGGAAATGAACACTGAAGCTTTCTTT. This sequence encodes CASSLMYRGEMNTEAFF.

The V gene is TRBV7-6, the J gene TRBJ2-7; 8 bases line up with TRBD1. From germline, CDR1 is SGHVS and CDR2 FNYEAQ. The CDR3 length is 15 residues. Trimming at V came to 1 base and at J to 0 bases, leaving 2 bases not matched to a gene. CDR3 sequence: CASSLGQGRSYEQYF. DNA for the CDR3: TGTGCCAGCAGCTTAGGACAGGGGCGCTCCTACGAGCAGTACTTC.

The chain joins TRBV5-1 to TRBJ2-3; 9 bases fit TRBD1. Trimming took 10 bases from V and 2 from J; bases not matched to a gene: 8. Germline-derived CDR1 and CDR2 are SGHRS and YFSETQ. This CDR3 comprises 14 residues. As DNA, the CDR3 is TGCGCCGGGAGACAGGGGGGTATCACAGATACGCAGTATTTT. Residues: CAGRQGGITDTQYF.

The V gene is TRBV29-1, the J gene TRBJ2-7, with 9 positions matching TRBD1. This CDR3 region has 14 residues. Germline trimming cut 5 bases from V and 9 bases from J; bases unmatched to any gene: 14. CDR1 is SQVTM, CDR2 ANQGSEA, per germline. The chain's CDR3 is CSVRSRDRAPGQYF. CDR3 bases: TGCAGCGTTCGCTCCCGGGACAGGGCACCTGGGCAGTACTTC.

By share, this clone counts as medium-sized (0.01 to 0.1%). This chain uses TRBV27 with TRBJ2-2; D uncertain. Looked up from germline, CDR1 is MNHEY and CDR2 is SMNVEV (reference sequence). The CDR3 extends over 15 amino acids. Trimming pared 5 bases from V and 0 bases from J, leaving 10 bases between. CDR3 loop: CASSPERANTGELFF. The CDR3 coding sequence is TGTGCCAGCAGTCCGGAGAGAGCGAACACCGGGGAGCTGTTTTTT.

In this sample, this clone turned up once. The chain has TRBV7-9 and TRBJ2-3, with D perhaps TRBD1 (6 bases). Trimming took 5 bases from V and 0 from J, leaving 18 bases between them. This CDR3 is built from 17 residues. Per the germline V gene, CDR1 is SEHNR and CDR2 is FQNEAQ (reference sequence). The DNA for the CDR3 is TGTGCCAGCAGCCCCTTTTATTTGACAGGAAGCACAGATACGCAGTATTTT. Its translation is CASSPFYLTGSTDTQYF.

The rearrangement links TRBV9 to TRBJ1-3, with TRBD1 as a possible D gene (5 bases). Trimming left V 1 base short and J 0 bases short, with 11 bases between. Per germline, CDR1 SGDLS and CDR2 YYNGEE. This CDR3 region has 16 residues. This CDR3 reads CASSVLGGTSGNTIYF. In DNA, the CDR3 is TGTGCCAGCAGCGTATTGGGGGGTACCTCTGGAAACACCATATATTTT.

This rearrangement joins TRBV5-6 to TRBJ1-4, with no clear D. The germline V gene has CDR1 SGHDT and CDR2 YYEEEE. This CDR3 spans 14 amino acids. Trimming shortened V by 0 bases and J by 5 bases, and 8 bases separated the two germline ends. The CDR3 DNA sequence: TGTGCCAGCAGCTTGGCCACGGGAAATGAAAAACTGTTTTTT. This codes for CASSLATGNEKLFF.

The chain has TRBV7-9 and TRBJ2-3, with a tentative D call TRBD2 (5 bases). The V end was cut by 2 bases, the J end by 4 bases, with 16 bases between. The CDR3 covers 16 residues. Germline CDR1 and CDR2: SEHNR and FQNEAQ (reference sequence). The CDR3 loop reads CASSLSEGEAADTQYF. As DNA, the CDR3 is TGTGCCAGCAGCTTATCAGAGGGAGAGGCGGCAGATACGCAGTATTTT.

The chain links TRBV29-1 to TRBJ2-1, with a weak D call TRBD1 (6 bases). This CDR3 spans 15 amino acids. V lost 0 bases to trimming and J lost 5 bases, with 14 bases between them. Germline V CDR1 and CDR2: SQVTM, ANQGSEA. In DNA, the CDR3 is TGCAGCGTTGAAGATCCAGCAGGGGTGAACAATGAGCAGTTCTTC. The encoded protein is CSVEDPAGVNNEQFF.

This clone is medium-sized (0.01 to 0.1%) in the sample. The chain is built from TRBV19 and TRBJ2-1; 9 bases are a match to TRBD1. Germline CDR1 is LNHDA and CDR2 is SQIVND (reference sequence). V shed 3 bases and J 9 bases; nucleotides not matched to a gene: 9. The CDR3 loop spans 15 amino acids. The CDR3 bases are TGTGCCAGTAGTATCCGGGACAGGGCATGGGGTGAGCAGTTCTTC. As protein: CASSIRDRAWGEQFF.

The chain joins TRBV9 to TRBJ2-3, with 11 bases fitting TRBD2. Trimming removed 0 bases from V and 7 bases from J; junction bases left unmatched: 4. The germline CDR1 and CDR2 sequences are SGDLS and YYNGEE. The CDR3 spans 15 residues. This CDR3 is CASSVASGGLYTQYF. The CDR3 nucleotides are TGTGCCAGCAGCGTAGCTAGCGGGGGGTTATATACGCAGTATTTT.

This chain joins TRBV4-3 and TRBJ1-3; possibly TRBD1 for D (6 bases). The V gene's germline CDR1 is LGHNA and CDR2 YSLEER. There are 18 residues in the CDR3. Trimming took 0 bases from V and 7 from J, leaving 22 bases between them. The CDR3 coding sequence is TGCGCCAGCAGCCAAGACCCTGGACAGACCACTCTGGGGAACACCATATATTTT. Residues: CASSQDPGQTTLGNTIYF.

This clone turned up a few times. The chain couples TRBV6-5 to TRBJ1-5, with 7 bases fitting TRBD1. Germline lookup yields CDR1 MNHEY and CDR2 SVGAGI. The CDR3 has 14 amino acids. After removal of 6 bases from V and 9 bases from J, the junction contained 11 bases not matched to a gene. CDR3 nucleotide sequence: TGTGCCAGCAGCGCTGACAGGGCATCATGGCCCCAGCATTTT. It is translated as CASSADRASWPQHF.

The J gene is TRBJ2-1, the V gene TRBV25-1; possibly TRBD2 for D (6 bases). The V end lost 4 bases, the J end lost 10 bases, and 11 bases lay between the germline ends. Germline V gene lookup returns CDR1 MGHDK and CDR2 SYGVNS. This CDR3 spans 12 amino acids. The CDR3 loop reads CASSGGAGEQFF. As DNA, the CDR3 is TGTGCCAGCAGTGGCGGGGCAGGGGAGCAGTTCTTC.

This rearrangement joins TRBV6-5 to TRBJ2-7, with 7 bases that match TRBD1. The CDR3 covers 14 residues. Germline lookup yields CDR1 MNHEY and CDR2 SVGAGI. V lost 2 bases to trimming and J lost 2 bases; unmatched junction nucleotides: 3. The CDR3 region is CASSYGRGTYEQYF. Here the CDR3 DNA reads TGTGCCAGCAGTTACGGCAGGGGGACCTACGAGCAGTACTTC.

This clone showed up just once. The chain couples TRBV29-1 to TRBJ2-3, with D possibly being TRBD1 (6 bases). V lost 3 bases and J 0 bases, leaving 10 bases between the germline ends. The CDR3 runs to 14 residues. CDR1 is SQVTM, CDR2 ANQGSEA, per germline. CDR3 residues: CSVEGHMSTDTQYF. The CDR3 nucleotides are TGCAGCGTTGAGGGACACATGAGCACAGATACGCAGTATTTT.

The gene calls are TRBV13 and TRBJ2-7; TRBD1 matches at 7 bases. Per the germline V gene, CDR1 is PRHDT and CDR2 is FYEKMQ (reference sequence). This CDR3 has 13 residues. With 6 bases clipped from V and 0 bases from J, the junction kept 2 bases outside the gene matches. The CDR3 bases are TGTGCCAGCAGGCGGACAGGCTCCTACGAGCAGTACTTC. Translating it yields CASRRTGSYEQYF.

J is TRBJ2-7 and V is TRBV29-1, with D tentatively TRBD1 (6 bases). V was trimmed by 3 bases and J by 2 bases, leaving 11 bases between them. The V gene's germline CDR1 is SQVTM and CDR2 ANQGSEA. This CDR3 is built from 13 residues. The CDR3 region is CSVEGTRTYEQYF. For the CDR3, the DNA is TGCAGCGTTGAGGGGACAAGGACCTACGAGCAGTACTTC.

The V and J genes are TRBV19 and TRBJ1-5; perhaps TRBD1 as D (6 bases). Germline lookup yields CDR1 LNHDA and CDR2 SQIVND (reference sequence). Between the trimmed V and J ends, which lost 7 bases and 3 bases, there was a span of 19 bases. The CDR3 contains 16 residues. CDR3 sequence reads: CASTPSEGVLNQPQHF. In DNA form, the CDR3 reads TGTGCCAGTACCCCCAGCGAGGGGGTACTCAATCAGCCCCAGCATTTT.

V and J are TRBV7-8 and TRBJ2-5, with 10 bases that match TRBD2. The CDR3 extends over 16 amino acids. Germline V gene data show CDR1 as SGHVS and CDR2 as FQNEAQ. The trim removed 5 bases at V and 5 bases at J, leaving 11 bases unmatched. The CDR3 loop reads CASSPLLAGDVETQYF. The CDR3 DNA is TGTGCCAGCAGCCCACTTCTAGCGGGAGACGTGGAGACCCAGTACTTC.

The V gene is TRBV2, the J gene TRBJ2-5; D possibly corresponds to TRBD2 (5 bases). CDR1 is SNHLY, CDR2 FYNNEI, per germline. The CDR3 is made up of 14 amino acids. Trimming took 4 bases from V and 5 from J, leaving 14 bases between them. DNA for the CDR3: TGTGCCAGCAGTGCACAGCTAGCAATGGAGACCCAGTACTTC. It codes for CASSAQLAMETQYF.

The chain combines TRBV10-3 with TRBJ2-7, with 11 bases lining up with TRBD2. V was pared by 3 bases and J by 6 bases, with 10 bases of the junction left unmatched. The CDR3 runs 16 residues. Germline loops: CDR1 ENHRY, CDR2 SYGVKD. CDR3 protein: CAISDLAGGPPGEQYF. The CDR3 region has the DNA TGTGCCATCAGTGATCTAGCGGGGGGCCCCCCCGGCGAGCAGTACTTC.